This is a list of T cell receptor beta chains from one sample in a study of cytomegalovirus exposure and HLA in healthy donors. Only in-frame clones appear in the TCRdb table, and some are missing; sequencing was by immunoSEQ multiplex PCR. The sample lists some 150,000 clones, roughly 70% occurring once. Sequenced sample: PBMCs. The receptors were gathered from a man aged 25 to 40 in good health and CMV-seronegative. The conserved cysteine and the conserved F or W are not part of the CDR3 here.

ASSISRQGPFYSNQPQH,TRBV19,TRBJ1-5
ASSVAGLPGDEQF,TRBV9,TRBJ2-1
ASSESVSGEQY,TRBV10-1,TRBJ2-7
ASTMTGGAFGYT,TRBV5-1,TRBJ1-2
ASKDTYGYT,TRBV28,TRBJ1-2
ASSLRTSGRGEY,TRBV27,TRBJ2-3
AISSQGNQEETNEKLF,TRBV10-3,TRBJ1-4
ASSTDSQSETQY,TRBV5-1,TRBJ2-5
ASSQEPSGSYNEQF,TRBV4-1,TRBJ2-1
ASSFYRGNTEAF,TRBV5-4,TRBJ1-1
ASSPGTGDSNQPQH,TRBV18,TRBJ1-5
ASSISGGGTDTQY,TRBV7-2,TRBJ2-3
ASSLARQGAPYEQY,TRBV11-2,TRBJ2-7
ASSGLRQGPRYT,TRBV9,TRBJ1-2
ASSLVRTGAYEQY,TRBV28,TRBJ2-7
ASTWGQNQPQH,TRBV28,TRBJ1-5
ASSVEGAPNQPQH,TRBV9,TRBJ1-5
ASGPQGSGELF,TRBV28,TRBJ2-2
AWRGTGSDYGYT,TRBV30,TRBJ1-2
ASSLDPGQGRSPLH,TRBV11-1,TRBJ1-6
ASSFSGVDSYEQY,TRBV7-3,TRBJ2-7
ASSRPTGTVTYNEQF,TRBV7-9,TRBJ2-1
ASILGGDRGRRGNTIY,TRBV28,TRBJ1-3
ASSQQGQRNTEAF,TRBV14,TRBJ1-1
ASSPNPREQPQH,TRBV18,TRBJ1-5
ASSTDYSSYEQY,TRBV19,TRBJ2-7
ASSDQDSGNTIY,TRBV5-1,TRBJ1-3
ASSLSRTYEQY,TRBV5-1,TRBJ2-7
ASSVTGTEQPQH,TRBV10-2,TRBJ1-5
ASSTGQHNQPQH,TRBV19,TRBJ1-5
SAPSSTQY,TRBV20-1,TRBJ2-3
ASSLMTGASSYNEQF,TRBV14,TRBJ2-1
ASRGQATGQPQH,TRBV2,TRBJ1-5
ASSNDRVETYEQY,TRBV7-9,TRBJ2-7
ASSPITGGNTEAF,TRBV14,TRBJ1-1
ASSETGGGADTQY,TRBV6-1,TRBJ2-3
ASSMNSNTGELF,TRBV19,TRBJ2-2
ASSKQGARSYNSPLH,TRBV27,TRBJ1-6
AWSREGNQPQH,TRBV30,TRBJ1-5
ASSLGSGNNYGYT,TRBV5-4,TRBJ1-2
ASSLLAGGLEQY,TRBV27,TRBJ2-7
ASSVTSGGAYEQY,TRBV19,TRBJ2-7
AWTNWRNMNTEAF,TRBV30,TRBJ1-1
ASSTLGGQGNEQY,TRBV19,TRBJ2-7
ASSIQGTHYGYT,TRBV5-4,TRBJ1-2
ASSEIAGGTGELF,TRBV6-4,TRBJ2-2
ASSFGQGFYGYT,TRBV27,TRBJ1-2
ASSFGSSYNEQF,TRBV11-2,TRBJ2-1
ASSAYGTGRNTEAF,TRBV25-1,TRBJ1-1
ASGRGRSSYNSPLH,TRBV27,TRBJ1-6
SGQTGGGNTIY,TRBV29-1,TRBJ1-3
ASSRALGETQY,TRBV18,TRBJ2-5
ASSQDPEWSTEAF,TRBV14,TRBJ1-1
SVGGGQDEQF,TRBV29-1,TRBJ2-1
ASTLGQNTEAF,TRBV2,TRBJ1-1